The sequence of this TCR beta chain was determined in a study of blood T cell repertoires in COVID-19. Study information: From the United States, Italy and Spain came samples of acute and convalescent COVID-19. From T cells, B-cell-depleted T cells, or PBMCs came the material, which was cDNA or gDNA.

TCRdb's table, derived via immunoSEQ multiplex PCR, lists solely in-frame clones and lacks some. The table has hundreds of thousands of clones, 70% to 90% seen once. This clonotype originated in a young woman with active or convalescent COVID-19. The source material was peripheral blood.

The CDR3 nucleotides are TGCGCCAGCAGCCAGAGGGCGGGGAACACTGAAGCTTTCTTT. Translated, it gives CASSQRAGNTEAFF. The gene calls are TRBV4-1 and TRBJ1-1; no definite D call. Trimming took 3 bases from V and 1 from J, leaving 9 bases between them. This CDR3 is built from 14 residues. Germline assignment: CDR1 MGHRA and CDR2 YSYEKL.